These 11 T cell receptor beta chains were all obtained from the same sample, sequenced in a study of T-cell reconstitution after alpha-beta-depleted transplantation in children. The TCRbeta library was prepared with unique molecular identifiers. Using its own MiXCR run on the PCR reads, TCRdb lists one record per CDR3 protein. The table records 200,000 to 250,000 distinct CDR3 sequences, about 11% of them present only once. This specimen consisted of PBMCs from the stem cell graft donor, obtained from the stem cell graft. These receptors originate from a human donor who donated a stem cell graft to a child with acute lymphoblastic leukemia.

Details on this clonotype: With a much larger clone just one base away, this may be a read error. The chain uses TRBV21-1 and TRBJ2-7. TRBV21-1 is listed as a pseudogene. The length of the CDR3 is 16 residues. As DNA, the CDR3 is TGTGCCAGCAGCAAAAGAGACACCACGAGCACCTACGAGCAGTACTTC. It specifies CASSKRDTTSTYEQYF.

This clonotype was seen repeatedly, ten times or more. The chain uses TRBV6-2 or TRBV6-3 and TRBJ2-7, with unresolved D. Per germline, CDR1 MNHEY and CDR2 SVGEGT. The CDR3 is 15 amino acids. Trimming stripped 7 bases from V and 2 bases from J, with 18 bases between. The CDR3 is CASTTLPDTAYEQYF. The CDR3 DNA follows: TGTGCCAGCACCACACTACCTGACACCGCCTACGAGCAGTACTTC.

This clonotype was counted ten times or more. This rearrangement joins TRBV12-3 or TRBV12-4 to TRBJ2-3; 7 bases agree with TRBD2. J gave up 2 bases and V 6 bases, and 8 bases lay outside the gene matches. CDR3 length equals 15 residues. The CDR3 region is CASSLTLADTDTQYF. The CDR3 nucleotides are TGTGCCAGCAGCCTAACCCTAGCGGACACAGATACGCAGTATTTT.

This clonotype was counted ten times or more. The chain is built from TRBV20-1 and TRBJ1-1; 9 bases map to TRBD1. Germline V gene lookup returns CDR1 DFQATT and CDR2 SNEGSKA (reference sequence). V lost 2 bases, J lost 8 bases, and 12 bases stayed unmatched. This CDR3 is built from 15 residues. DNA for the CDR3: TGCAGTGCTAGATCGGGACAGGGACCACATGGGGAAGCTTTCTTT. Encoded protein: CSARSGQGPHGEAFF.

This clonotype has ten or more counts. The chain is built from TRBV4-2 and TRBJ2-1; D is possibly TRBD1 (6 bases). The CDR3 is made up of 15 amino acids. Trimming removed 4 bases at V and 0 bases at J, with 10 bases between. Germline values: CDR1 LGHNA, CDR2 YNFKEQ. The CDR3 here is CASSPDRTSYNEQFF. The CDR3 DNA reads as TGTGCCAGCAGCCCCGACAGGACCTCCTACAATGAGCAGTTCTTC.

Regarding this clonotype: Since a much larger clone is just one base distant, this may be a read error. In this CDR3 the conserved last residue, phenylalanine or tryptophan, is missing, so a read error is likely. The chain joins TRBV7-9 to TRBJ2-5; a possible D gene is TRBD1 (6 bases). Trimming shortened V by 2 bases and J by 2 bases, and 9 bases separated the two germline ends. The germline V gene encodes CDR1 SEHNR and CDR2 FQNEAQ (reference sequence). The CDR3 runs 14 residues. The CDR3 DNA reads as TGTGCCAGCAGCTTATGGACAGATCAAGAGACCCAGTACTAC. Encoded protein: CASSLWTDQETQYY.

The J gene is TRBJ1-4, the V gene TRBV11-2, with D unclear. V was cut by 4 bases and J by 5 bases, with 5 bases left in between. CDR3 length: 12 amino acids. Germline V CDR1 and CDR2: SGHAT, FQNNGV. CDR3 sequence (DNA): TGTGCCAGCAGCTCGCAAAATGAAAAACTGTTTTTT. This sequence encodes CASSSQNEKLFF.

This clonotype was seen at least ten times. V gene TRBV6-5 combines with J gene TRBJ1-4; the D gene is possibly TRBD1 (5 bases). The germline V gene has CDR1 MNHEY and CDR2 SVGAGI. There are 16 residues in the CDR3. Trimming took off 0 bases at V and 3 bases at J, with 11 bases between the two ends. In DNA form, the CDR3 reads TGTGCCAGCAGTTACTCGCCGGGACTCTCTAATGAAAAACTGTTTTTT. Translation gives CASSYSPGLSNEKLFF.

This clonotype occurred many times. This chain links TRBV20-1 with TRBJ1-1; D not certain. Trimming cost V 6 bases and J 1 base, with 15 bases left between them. Per the germline V gene, CDR1 is DFQATT and CDR2 is SNEGSKA (reference sequence). The CDR3 is 14 residues long. CDR3 DNA sequence: TGCAGTGCCCCCAGGCCCCGTTGGAACACTGAAGCTTTCTTT. It specifies CSAPRPRWNTEAFF.

In its sample, this clonotype was seen many times. This chain uses TRBV7-8 with TRBJ2-7; 8 bases fit TRBD2. This CDR3 is built from 13 residues. V lost 7 bases to trimming and J lost 5 bases; unmatched junction nucleotides: 7. The germline V gene encodes CDR1 SGHVS and CDR2 FQNEAQ. This CDR3 is CASTLSGIHEQYF. The DNA for the CDR3 is TGTGCCAGCACCCTTAGCGGGATTCACGAGCAGTACTTC.

The table lists this clonotype with many counts. V usage is TRBV2 and J usage is TRBJ1-2; D uncertain. The CDR3 runs to 14 residues. The germline CDR1 and CDR2 sequences are SNHLY and FYNNEI. V lost 5 bases and J lost 1, with 11 bases in between. Here the CDR3 DNA reads TGTGCCAGCAGTTATAAGATTCATAACTATGGCTACACCTTC. Its translation is CASSYKIHNYGYTF. The complete variable domain, with remaining parts taken from reference TRBV2 and TRBJ1-2, reads EPEVTQTPSHQVTQMGQEVILRCVPISNHLYFYWYRQILGQKVEFLVSFYNNEISEKSEIFDDQFSVERPDGSNFTLKIRSTKLEDSAMYFCASSYKIHNYGYTFGSGTRLTVV.